The present entry profiles one T cell receptor (beta chain) with its context. What it recognizes is unknown. This entry is derived from a study of T cell responses to AZD1222 COVID-19 vaccine. Overall study results and limits: The breadth and depth of Spike-specific TCRs increased once two AZD1222 doses had been given. Targets within unmutated variant regions were reportedly found for nearly half of spike-specific TCRs. Every sample of the repertoires postdated the peak T cell response.

The repertoire was sequenced with immunoSEQ multiplex PCR; TCRdb's copy has only in-frame clones and lacks some. The table records around 140,000 clones, 65% to 90% of them present only once. This CDR3 has 15 residues. V was shortened by 1 base and J by 5 bases, with 14 bases between the two germline ends. Germline assignment: CDR1 ENHRY and CDR2 SYGVKD. The rearrangement joins TRBV10-3 to TRBJ1-2; D might be TRBD1 (6 bases). Sequences were derived from peripheral blood, sampled on day 0 of AZD1222 vaccination. The receptor was derived from an adult in good health. The CDR3 region is CAISEWAGASYGYTF. CDR3 in DNA: TGTGCCATCAGTGAGTGGGCAGGGGCCTCTTATGGCTACACCTTC.